Described below is a single T cell receptor (beta chain) sequence and its context. This entry is derived from a study of cytomegalovirus exposure and HLA in healthy donors. The PCR ran on 60 Vbeta and 13 Jbeta primers. The assay was immunoSEQ multiplex PCR, and TCRdb's table has in-frame clones only and misses some. The table lists 120,000 or so clones, less than 85% of them singletons. Germline V gene sequence: CDR1 MGHRA, CDR2 YSYEKL. J lost 3 bases, V lost 1 base, and 8 bases had no gene match. The CDR3 has 19 residues. The chain joins TRBV4-1 to TRBJ2-2, with 13 bases that match TRBD2. Source material: PBMCs. The sequence derives from a middle-aged woman in good health and CMV-seronegative. The CDR3 coding sequence is TGCGCCAGCAGCCAAGCCTGGACTAGCGGGAGTGTGCACACCGGGGAGCTGTTTTTT. Amino acid sequence: CASSQAWTSGSVHTGELFF.